Shown below are 4 T cell receptor beta chains from a single sample sequenced in a study of cytomegalovirus exposure and HLA in healthy donors. PCR involved 60 Vbeta and 13 Jbeta primers. Assay: immunoSEQ multiplex PCR; the TCRdb copy retains only in-frame clones and omits some. The sample lists 150,000 or so clones, approximately 82% seen once, with about 11% in the top ten. The sequencing input was PBMCs. The receptors were gathered from a man younger than 35 in good health and CMV-seropositive.

The rearrangement links TRBV5-1 to TRBJ1-1; D gene unclear. Germline loops: CDR1 SGHRS, CDR2 YFSETQ. The V and J ends lost 0 bases and 1 base respectively, with 13 bases between them. This CDR3 has 16 residues. The CDR3 coding sequence is TGCGCCAGCAGCTTGGTTTCAGGTCTGAGGAACACTGAAGCTTTCTTT. Its translation: CASSLVSGLRNTEAFF.

V and J are TRBV7-2 and TRBJ1-2, with TRBD1 matching over 7 bases. Germline-derived CDR1 and CDR2 are SGHTA and FQGNSA. V lost 6 bases to trimming and J lost 2 bases; unmatched junction nucleotides: 6. The CDR3 is 14 amino acids. CDR3 residues: CASSIDRANYGYTF. CDR3 DNA sequence: TGTGCCAGCAGTATCGACAGGGCCAACTATGGCTACACCTTC. Full variable domain (remainder filled in from reference TRBV7-2 and TRBJ1-2): GAGVSQSPSNKVTEKGKDVELRCDPISGHTALYWYRQSLGQGLEFLIYFQGNSAPDKSGLPSDRFSAERTGGSVSTLTIQRTQQEDSAVYLCASSIDRANYGYTFGSGTRLTVV.

V usage is TRBV27 and J usage is TRBJ1-5, with D unclear. V lost 3 bases and J lost 0, with 3 bases in between. The CDR3 loop spans 13 amino acids. CDR1 and CDR2 (germline): MNHEY, SMNVEV (reference sequence). CDR3 sequence (DNA): TGTGCCAGCAGTTTCTATAGCAATCAGCCCCAGCATTTT. It encodes CASSFYSNQPQHF.

This clone has a handful of counts. This chain uses TRBV19 with TRBJ2-3; 7 bases match TRBD1. CDR1 is LNHDA, CDR2 SQIVND, per germline (reference sequence). This CDR3 has 15 amino acids. With 11 bases clipped from V and 3 bases from J, the junction kept 14 bases outside the gene matches. CDR3 sequence reads: CASGGRGESTDTQYF. CDR3 bases: TGTGCCTCAGGGGGTAGGGGAGAGAGTACAGATACGCAGTATTTT.